A single sample gave rise to the 27 T cell receptor beta chains below, sequenced in a study of beta chain features in type 1 diabetes. Study results and caveats: Shortening of TCRB CDR3s, moderate but significant, appeared in all four CD4+ subsets of Type 1 diabetes patients.

These receptors are not linked to any known antigen. The study reverse transcribed the entire isolated RNA, so it sequenced expressed TCRB transcripts. Some clones are missing from TCRdb's copy, which holds only in-frame ones; the method was immunoSEQ multiplex PCR. The sample includes hundreds of thousands of clones, around 15% of them seen just once. The source material was naive CD4+ T cells from blood. The origin of the receptors is a man between 18 and 29 years old with type 1 diabetes.

The chain links TRBV6-4 to TRBJ1-4; 9 bases line up with TRBD1. The trim removed 5 bases at V and 4 bases at J, leaving 2 bases unmatched. CDR3 length equals 14 residues. Germline V CDR1 and CDR2: MRHNA, SNTAGT. CDR3 residues: CASSPGQGNEKLFF. The CDR3 nucleotides read TGTGCCAGCAGTCCGGGACAGGGTAATGAAAAACTGTTTTTT.

CDR3 coding DNA: TGTGCCATCACCTCCGGGACAGGAAACTACGAGCAGTACTTC. Translation: CAITSGTGNYEQYF. The chain couples TRBV10-3 to TRBJ2-7; 8 nucleotides line up with TRBD1. The germline gives CDR1 ENHRY, CDR2 SYGVKD. The CDR3 is 14 amino acids. V dropped 7 bases and J dropped 3; count of bases not matched to a gene: 8.

This clone was counted only a few times. The J gene is TRBJ2-5, the V gene TRBV23-1; possibly TRBD1 for D (6 bases). TRBV23-1 is an ORF; its function is uncertain. The CDR3 sequence is 17 residues long. Trimming stripped 2 bases from V and 5 bases from J, with 21 bases between. CDR3 sequence (DNA): TGCGCCAGCAGTCAAAACCCCTGGACAGTCCCATCGGAGACCCAGTACTTC. This encodes CASSQNPWTVPSETQYF.

This clone occurred a few times. The chain uses TRBV6-6 and TRBJ1-5; D might be TRBD1 (5 bases). This CDR3 contains 15 residues. The V gene lost 5 bases and the J gene lost 4 bases, with 15 bases spanning the gap. Germline CDR1 and CDR2: MNHNY and SVGAGI (reference sequence). For the CDR3, the DNA is TGTGCCAGCAGTCCCCCCGGGGGTGGTAATCAGCCCCAGCATTTT. Translating gives CASSPPGGGNQPQHF.

This clone was seen only a few times. The chain combines TRBV29-1 with TRBJ2-3; the D is unclear. The germline gives CDR1 SQVTM, CDR2 ANQGSEA. This CDR3 is built from 10 residues. Trimming stripped 6 bases from V and 2 bases from J, with 3 bases between. In DNA, the CDR3 is TGCAGCGTCGACACAGATACGCAGTATTTT. Amino acid sequence: CSVDTDTQYF.

The chain employs TRBV7-3 and TRBJ2-5, with 7 nucleotides matching TRBD2. With V trimmed by 3 bases and J by 5 bases, 6 bases remained unmatched. This CDR3 has 14 residues. The germline gives CDR1 SGHTA, CDR2 FQGTGA. The CDR3 sequence is CASSFAPGGETQYF. The CDR3 DNA follows: TGTGCCAGCAGCTTCGCCCCCGGGGGGGAGACCCAGTACTTC.

Ten or more counts support this clone. The chain uses TRBV7-2 and TRBJ2-1; perhaps TRBD1 as D (5 bases). The CDR3 sequence is 15 residues long. Looked up from germline, CDR1 is SGHTA and CDR2 is FQGNSA. V lost 3 bases and J lost 0, with 9 bases in between. The DNA for the CDR3 is TGTGCCAGCAGCTTCGACAGAAACTCCTACAATGAGCAGTTCTTC. The encoded protein is CASSFDRNSYNEQFF. The full variable domain, its missing parts supplied by reference TRBV7-2 and TRBJ2-1, is GAGVSQSPSNKVTEKGKDVELRCDPISGHTALYWYRQSLGQGLEFLIYFQGNSAPDKSGLPSDRFSAERTGGSVSTLTIQRTQQEDSAVYLCASSFDRNSYNEQFFGPGTRLTVL.

This clone has more than one count but fewer than ten. The rearrangement links TRBV13 to TRBJ2-7; the match to TRBD2 covers 11 bases. The trim removed 5 bases at V and 6 bases at J, leaving 9 bases unmatched. Germline assignment: CDR1 PRHDT and CDR2 FYEKMQ (reference sequence). The CDR3 is 15 residues long. CDR3 protein: CASSAATSGEAEQYF. CDR3 bases: TGTGCCAGCAGCGCGGCGACTAGCGGGGAAGCCGAGCAGTACTTC.

The chain links TRBV7-9 to TRBJ1-2, with 9 bases that match TRBD1. With V trimmed by 3 bases and J by 8 bases, 7 bases remained unmatched. Germline assignment: CDR1 SEHNR and CDR2 FQNEAQ (reference sequence). The CDR3 has 14 amino acids. CDR3 amino acids: CASSFFYRGHGYTF. In nucleotides, the CDR3 is TGTGCCAGCAGCTTTTTCTACAGGGGGCACGGCTACACCTTC.

This rearrangement joins TRBV30 to TRBJ2-7; D might be TRBD1 (6 bases). Germline CDR1 is GTSNPN and CDR2 is SVGIG (reference sequence). The CDR3 extends over 14 amino acids. The V end was cut by 1 base, the J end by 5 bases, with 15 bases between. The CDR3 coding sequence is TGTGCCTGGAGTGGCAGGGAAGGGGGTAACGAGCAGTACTTC. Translating gives CAWSGREGGNEQYF.

This chain links TRBV30 with TRBJ2-7, with a tentative D call TRBD2 (5 bases). From germline, CDR1 is GTSNPN and CDR2 SVGIG (reference sequence). Trimming took 5 bases from V and 9 from J, leaving 23 bases between them. This CDR3 has 14 residues. CDR3 bases: TGTGCCTGGGGCCAAGGAGGTATTCAATCTCGGCAGTACTTC. It is translated as CAWGQGGIQSRQYF.

This rearrangement joins TRBV6-5 to TRBJ1-4; possibly TRBD1 for D (5 bases). Germline V gives CDR1 MNHEY, CDR2 SVGAGI. The CDR3 loop spans 14 amino acids. V lost 6 bases and J lost 8, with 16 bases in between. This CDR3 reads CASSWDPQGEKLFF. CDR3 DNA: TGTGCCAGCAGCTGGGACCCCCAGGGCGAAAAACTGTTTTTT.

The CDR3 nucleotides read TGCGCCAGCAGCGACGGACTAGCGGGGGACCTCTACAATGAGCAGTTCTTC. This gives the protein CASSDGLAGDLYNEQFF. The chain carries TRBV5-1 and TRBJ2-1; 13 nucleotides agree with TRBD2. V was clipped by 4 bases and J by 3 bases; unmatched bases: 7. This CDR3 comprises 17 residues. From germline, CDR1 is SGHRS and CDR2 YFSETQ.

The table lists this clone with a few counts. The V gene is TRBV5-1, the J gene TRBJ1-2; 7 bases fit TRBD1. Germline V CDR1 and CDR2: SGHRS, YFSETQ. The trim removed 0 bases at V and 4 bases at J, leaving 3 bases unmatched. This CDR3 is built from 14 residues. The CDR3 reads CASSLEGQTYGYTF. DNA for the CDR3: TGCGCCAGCAGCTTGGAGGGACAGACCTATGGCTACACCTTC.

This clone was found a few times. The V gene is TRBV6-1, the J gene TRBJ1-1; no definite D call. CDR3 length: 16 residues. Germline lookup yields CDR1 MNHNS and CDR2 SASEGT. The V and J ends lost 3 bases and 9 bases respectively, with 23 bases between them. The CDR3 DNA is TGTGCCAGCAGTGAGGTACAGACGTCCAACTCCGGGAAAGCTTTCTTT. Translating it yields CASSEVQTSNSGKAFF.

This clone came up a few times. The CDR3 loop is CASSSGQGPPYEQYF. The CDR3 region has the DNA TGTGCCAGCTCATCGGGACAGGGGCCTCCCTACGAGCAGTACTTC. V is TRBV18 and J is TRBJ2-7, with 10 bases lining up with TRBD1. V dropped 5 bases and J dropped 2; count of bases not matched to a gene: 6. Germline assignment: CDR1 KGHSH and CDR2 LQKENI. This CDR3 comprises 15 residues.

The V and J genes are TRBV9 and TRBJ2-5; 9 bases are a match to TRBD1. The CDR3 runs 16 residues. With 4 bases clipped from V and 4 bases from J, the junction kept 11 bases outside the gene matches. Germline V gives CDR1 SGDLS, CDR2 YYNGEE. The CDR3 region is CASSLGTGRVIETQYF. For the CDR3, the DNA is TGTGCCAGCAGCCTCGGGACAGGGCGCGTCATAGAGACCCAGTACTTC.

This chain uses TRBV5-1 with TRBJ2-1; 14 nucleotides match TRBD2. Germline V gives CDR1 SGHRS, CDR2 YFSETQ. After removal of 0 bases from V and 2 bases from J, the junction contained 4 bases not matched to a gene. CDR3 length equals 18 residues. The chain's CDR3 is CASSLAPTSGGAYNEQFF. CDR3 in DNA: TGCGCCAGCAGCTTGGCTCCGACTAGCGGGGGGGCCTACAATGAGCAGTTCTTC.

This chain connects TRBV30 to TRBJ2-5; no reliable D call. Trimming removed 1 base at V and 1 base at J, with 13 bases between. This CDR3 spans 15 amino acids. Germline V gene data show CDR1 as GTSNPN and CDR2 as SVGIG (reference sequence). The CDR3 protein is CAWSGRLLSQETQYF. As DNA, the CDR3 is TGTGCCTGGAGTGGACGCCTATTAAGCCAAGAGACCCAGTACTTC.

This clone was counted between two and nine times. This chain joins TRBV7-9 and TRBJ1-1; weak D call: TRBD1 (6 bases). The CDR3 has 15 residues. The V end lost 3 bases, the J end lost 2 bases, and 13 bases lay between the germline ends. Germline-derived CDR1 and CDR2 are SEHNR and FQNEAQ (reference sequence). CDR3 in amino acids: CASSFSWGLNTEAFF. The DNA for the CDR3 is TGTGCCAGCAGCTTTTCATGGGGGCTCAACACTGAAGCTTTCTTT.

This clone was counted only a few times. This chain joins TRBV2 and TRBJ2-7; the D call may be TRBD1 or TRBD2 (6 bases each). Germline V CDR1 and CDR2: SNHLY, FYNNEI. The ends were cut back, 4 bases at V and 3 bases at J, with 10 bases in the middle. The CDR3 is 13 residues long. CDR3 region: CASSVGGGYEQYF. In DNA form, the CDR3 reads TGTGCCAGCAGTGTTGGAGGGGGCTACGAGCAGTACTTC.

The V and J genes are TRBV30 and TRBJ2-3; 7 nucleotides align to TRBD1. V lost 4 bases to trimming and J lost 6 bases; unmatched junction nucleotides: 16. The CDR3 runs 16 residues. Germline CDR1 and CDR2: GTSNPN and SVGIG (reference sequence). This CDR3 is CAWNPPRGWDSDTQYF. In nucleotides, the CDR3 is TGTGCCTGGAATCCACCAAGGGGCTGGGACAGTGATACGCAGTATTTT.

The chain uses TRBV7-2 and TRBJ2-7; the D gene is possibly TRBD2 (5 bases). The CDR3 length is 14 residues. Trimming left V 1 base short and J 2 bases short, with 9 bases between. The germline V gene encodes CDR1 SGHTA and CDR2 FQGNSA. CDR3 nucleotides: TGTGCCAGCAGCTTAGGGGGAGACCCCTACGAGCAGTACTTC. This translates into CASSLGGDPYEQYF.

Details on this clone: Distinct nucleotide sequences in the sample also encode this CDR3. In DNA form, the CDR3 reads TGTGCCTGGAGTGTACAGGGGGGGTCCTACGAGCAGTACTTC. Its protein is CAWSVQGGSYEQYF. This chain links TRBV30 with TRBJ2-7; possible D gene TRBD1, 8 bases. The CDR3 has 14 residues. In germline, CDR1 is GTSNPN, CDR2 SVGIG (reference sequence). The ends were cut back, 0 bases at V and 1 base at J, with 10 bases in the middle. The full variable domain, in which reference TRBV30 and TRBJ2-7 provide the parts outside the CDR3, is SQTIHQWPATLVQPVGSPLSLECTVEGTSNPNLYWYRQAAGRGLQLLFYSVGIGQISSEVPQNLSASRPQDRQFILSSKKLLLSDSGFYLCAWSVQGGSYEQYFGPGTRLTVT.

This chain links TRBV4-1 with TRBJ2-2; TRBD1 agrees at 8 bases. Per the germline V gene, CDR1 is MGHRA and CDR2 is YSYEKL. The CDR3 runs to 16 residues. V was pared by 5 bases and J by 6 bases, with 11 bases of the junction left unmatched. The CDR3 bases are TGCGCCAGCAGCTCCTGGACAGGGCGAACCCCCGGGGAGCTGTTTTTT. This sequence encodes CASSSWTGRTPGELFF.

This clone has more than one count but fewer than ten. The J gene is TRBJ2-1, the V gene TRBV25-1; D gene uncertain. The CDR3 spans 16 residues. Germline values: CDR1 MGHDK, CDR2 SYGVNS. Deletions cut 1 base from V and 8 bases from J, with 18 bases between. The CDR3 sequence: CASSEFGIPIYHEQFF. The CDR3 DNA reads as TGTGCCAGCAGTGAATTTGGGATCCCAATATACCATGAGCAGTTCTTC.

The chain recombines TRBV4-1 with TRBJ2-2; D might be TRBD2 (5 bases). CDR1 and CDR2 (germline): MGHRA, YSYEKL. V gave up 1 base and J gave up 5 bases, with 11 bases separating them. The CDR3 contains 15 residues. DNA of the CDR3: TGCGCCAGCAGCCAAGGAGGGTACGAAACCGGGGAGCTGTTTTTT. It encodes CASSQGGYETGELFF.